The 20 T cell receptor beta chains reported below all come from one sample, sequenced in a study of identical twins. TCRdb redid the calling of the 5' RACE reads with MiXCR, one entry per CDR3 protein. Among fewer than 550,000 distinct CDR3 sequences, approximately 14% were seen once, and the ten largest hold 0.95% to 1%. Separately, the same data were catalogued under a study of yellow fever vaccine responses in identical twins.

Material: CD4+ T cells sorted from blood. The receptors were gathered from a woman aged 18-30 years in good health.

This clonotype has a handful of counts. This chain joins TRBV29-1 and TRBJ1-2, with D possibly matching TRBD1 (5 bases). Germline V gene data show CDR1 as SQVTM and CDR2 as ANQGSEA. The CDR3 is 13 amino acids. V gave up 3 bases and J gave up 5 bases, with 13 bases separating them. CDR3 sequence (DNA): TGCAGCGTTGAGGACATTCAAGGTTATGGCTACACCTTC. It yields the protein CSVEDIQGYGYTF.

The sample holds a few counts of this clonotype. This CDR3 reads CASSLAVPNTGELFF. DNA of the CDR3: TGTGCCAGCAGCCTAGCGGTTCCAAACACCGGGGAGCTGTTTTTT. This chain links TRBV9 with TRBJ2-2; 7 bases match TRBD2. J gave up 2 bases and V 4 bases, and 5 bases lay outside the gene matches. CDR3 size: 15 residues. CDR1 SGDLS and CDR2 YYNGEE come from the germline V gene.

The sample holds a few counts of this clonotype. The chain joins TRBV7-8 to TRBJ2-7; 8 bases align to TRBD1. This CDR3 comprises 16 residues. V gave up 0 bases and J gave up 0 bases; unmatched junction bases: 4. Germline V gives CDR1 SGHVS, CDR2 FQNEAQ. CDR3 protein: CASSLASTGGSYEQYF. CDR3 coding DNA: TGTGCCAGCAGCTTAGCAAGCACAGGGGGCTCCTACGAGCAGTACTTC.

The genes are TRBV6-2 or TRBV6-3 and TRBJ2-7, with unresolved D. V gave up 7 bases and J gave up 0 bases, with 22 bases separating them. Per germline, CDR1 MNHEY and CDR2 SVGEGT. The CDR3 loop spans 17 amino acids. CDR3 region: CASNPYLLEVVSYEQYF. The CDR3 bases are TGTGCCAGCAATCCCTACCTCCTCGAGGTAGTCTCCTACGAGCAGTACTTC.

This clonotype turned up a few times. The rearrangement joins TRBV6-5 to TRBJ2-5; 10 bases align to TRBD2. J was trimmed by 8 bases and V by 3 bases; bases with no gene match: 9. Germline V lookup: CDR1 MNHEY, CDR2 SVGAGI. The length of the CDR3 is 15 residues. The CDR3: CASSYTRTSGLTQYF. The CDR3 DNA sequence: TGTGCCAGCAGTTATACCAGGACTAGCGGCTTAACCCAGTACTTC.

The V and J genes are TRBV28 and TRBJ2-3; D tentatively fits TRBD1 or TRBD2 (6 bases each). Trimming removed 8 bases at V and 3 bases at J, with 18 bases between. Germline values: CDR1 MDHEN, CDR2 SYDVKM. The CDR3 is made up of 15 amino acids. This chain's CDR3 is CASSSGAGLTDTQYF. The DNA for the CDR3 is TGTGCCAGCTCTTCGGGGGCAGGATTAACAGATACGCAGTATTTT.

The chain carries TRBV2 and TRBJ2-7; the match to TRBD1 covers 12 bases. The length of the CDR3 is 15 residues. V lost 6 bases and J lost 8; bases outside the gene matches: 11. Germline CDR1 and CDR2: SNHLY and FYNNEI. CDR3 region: CASSDRDRGPVKQYF. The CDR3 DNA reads TGTGCCAGCAGCGACCGGGACAGGGGGCCCGTTAAGCAGTACTTC.

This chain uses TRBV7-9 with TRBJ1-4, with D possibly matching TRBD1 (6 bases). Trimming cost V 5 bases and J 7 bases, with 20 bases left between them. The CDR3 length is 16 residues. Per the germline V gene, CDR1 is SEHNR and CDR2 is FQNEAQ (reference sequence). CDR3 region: CASSKNRGGAFEKLFF. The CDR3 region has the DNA TGTGCCAGCAGCAAAAACCGGGGGGGCGCATTTGAAAAACTGTTTTTT.

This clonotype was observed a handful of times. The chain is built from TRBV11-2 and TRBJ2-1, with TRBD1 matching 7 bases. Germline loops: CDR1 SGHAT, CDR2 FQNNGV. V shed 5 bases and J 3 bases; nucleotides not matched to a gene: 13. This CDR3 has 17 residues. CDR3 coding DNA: TGTGCCAGCAGCACCATAGCCGGGGACAGAAACTACAATGAGCAGTTCTTC. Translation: CASSTIAGDRNYNEQFF.

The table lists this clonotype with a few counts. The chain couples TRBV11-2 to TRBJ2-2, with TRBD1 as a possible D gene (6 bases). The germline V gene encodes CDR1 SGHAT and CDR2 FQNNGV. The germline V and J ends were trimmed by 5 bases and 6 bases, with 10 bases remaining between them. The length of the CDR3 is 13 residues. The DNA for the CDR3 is TGTGCCAGCAGCGACAGGTTTTCCGGGGAGCTGTTTTTT. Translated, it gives CASSDRFSGELFF. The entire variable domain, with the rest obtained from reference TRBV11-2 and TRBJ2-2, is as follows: EAGVAQSPRYKIIEKRQSVAFWCNPISGHATLYWYQQILGQGPKLLIQFQNNGVVDDSQLPKDRFSAERLKGVDSTLKIQPAKLEDSAVYLCASSDRFSGELFFGEGSRLTVL.

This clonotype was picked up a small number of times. CDR3 protein: CASKIMTVDEQFF. CDR3 coding DNA: TGTGCCAGCAAAATCATGACCGTGGATGAGCAGTTCTTC. The V gene is TRBV6-1, the J gene TRBJ2-1; no clear D. Germline CDR1 is MNHNS and CDR2 is SASEGT. The CDR3 is made up of 13 amino acids. The germline V and J ends were trimmed by 7 bases and 8 bases, with 15 bases remaining between them.

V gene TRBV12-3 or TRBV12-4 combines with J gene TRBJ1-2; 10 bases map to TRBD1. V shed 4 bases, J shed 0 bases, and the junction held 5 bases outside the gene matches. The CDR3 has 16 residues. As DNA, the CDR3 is TGTGCCAGCAGTTCAGAGACAGGGGGCTCTAACTATGGCTACACCTTC. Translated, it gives CASSSETGGSNYGYTF.

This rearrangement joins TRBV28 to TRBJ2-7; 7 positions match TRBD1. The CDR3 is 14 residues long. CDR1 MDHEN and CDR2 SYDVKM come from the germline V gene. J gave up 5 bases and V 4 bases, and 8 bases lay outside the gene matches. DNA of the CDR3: TGTGCCAGCAGTTCCCCCCACAGGGGCCACGAGCAGTACTTC. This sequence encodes CASSSPHRGHEQYF. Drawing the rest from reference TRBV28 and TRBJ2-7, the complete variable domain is DVKVTQSSRYLVKRTGEKVFLECVQDMDHENMFWYRQDPGLGLRLIYFSYDVKMKEKGDIPEGYSVSREKKERFSLILESASTNQTSMYLCASSSPHRGHEQYFGPGTRLTVT.

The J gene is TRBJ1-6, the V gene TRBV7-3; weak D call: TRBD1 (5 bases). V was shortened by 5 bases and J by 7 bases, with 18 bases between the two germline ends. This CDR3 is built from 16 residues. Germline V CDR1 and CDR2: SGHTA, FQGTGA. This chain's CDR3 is CASSPGTQGLNSPLHF. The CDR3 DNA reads TGTGCCAGCAGCCCTGGGACCCAGGGTTTGAATTCACCCCTCCACTTT. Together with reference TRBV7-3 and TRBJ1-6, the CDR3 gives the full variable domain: GAGVSQTPSNKVTEKGKYVELRCDPISGHTALYWYRQSLGQGPEFLIYFQGTGAADDSGLPNDRFFAVRPEGSVSTLKIQRTERGDSAVYLCASSPGTQGLNSPLHFGNGTRLTVT.

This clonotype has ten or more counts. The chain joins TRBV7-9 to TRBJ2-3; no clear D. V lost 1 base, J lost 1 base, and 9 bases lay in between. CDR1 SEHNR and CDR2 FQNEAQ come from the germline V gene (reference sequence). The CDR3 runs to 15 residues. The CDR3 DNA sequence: TGTGCCAGCAGCTTAGGATCGATTGGCACAGATACGCAGTATTTT. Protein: CASSLGSIGTDTQYF.

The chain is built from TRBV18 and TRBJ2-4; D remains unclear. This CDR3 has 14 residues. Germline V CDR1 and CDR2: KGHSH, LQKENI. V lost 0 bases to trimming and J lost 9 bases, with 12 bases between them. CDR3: CASSPPSPLTIQYF. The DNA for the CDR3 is TGTGCCAGCTCACCACCCTCCCCCCTAACCATTCAGTACTTC.

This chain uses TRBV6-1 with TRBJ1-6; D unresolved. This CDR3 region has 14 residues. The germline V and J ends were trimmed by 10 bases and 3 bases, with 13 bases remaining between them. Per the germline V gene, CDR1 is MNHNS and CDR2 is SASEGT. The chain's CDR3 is CATLQGVYNSPLHF. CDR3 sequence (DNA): TGTGCCACTCTACAAGGCGTCTATAATTCACCCCTCCACTTT.

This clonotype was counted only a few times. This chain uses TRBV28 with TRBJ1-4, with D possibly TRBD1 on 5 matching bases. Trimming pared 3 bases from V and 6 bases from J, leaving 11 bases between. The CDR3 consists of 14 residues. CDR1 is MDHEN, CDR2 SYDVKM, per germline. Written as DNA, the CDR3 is TGTGCCAGCAGTTTCCAGGGACCCGATGAAAAACTGTTTTTT. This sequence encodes CASSFQGPDEKLFF.

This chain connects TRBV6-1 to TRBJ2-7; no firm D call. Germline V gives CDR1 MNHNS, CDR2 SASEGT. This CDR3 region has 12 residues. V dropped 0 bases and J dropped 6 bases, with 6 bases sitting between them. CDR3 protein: CASSEAWREQYF. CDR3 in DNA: TGTGCCAGCAGTGAAGCTTGGCGCGAGCAGTACTTC.

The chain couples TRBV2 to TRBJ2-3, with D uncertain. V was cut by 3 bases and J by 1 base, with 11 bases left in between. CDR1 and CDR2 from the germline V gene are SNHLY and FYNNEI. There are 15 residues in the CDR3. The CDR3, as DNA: TGTGCCAGCAGTGAGACCTGGGCGGGCACAGATACGCAGTATTTT. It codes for CASSETWAGTDTQYF. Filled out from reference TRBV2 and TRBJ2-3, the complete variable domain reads EPEVTQTPSHQVTQMGQEVILRCVPISNHLYFYWYRQILGQKVEFLVSFYNNEISEKSEIFDDQFSVERPDGSNFTLKIRSTKLEDSAMYFCASSETWAGTDTQYFGPGTRLTVL.